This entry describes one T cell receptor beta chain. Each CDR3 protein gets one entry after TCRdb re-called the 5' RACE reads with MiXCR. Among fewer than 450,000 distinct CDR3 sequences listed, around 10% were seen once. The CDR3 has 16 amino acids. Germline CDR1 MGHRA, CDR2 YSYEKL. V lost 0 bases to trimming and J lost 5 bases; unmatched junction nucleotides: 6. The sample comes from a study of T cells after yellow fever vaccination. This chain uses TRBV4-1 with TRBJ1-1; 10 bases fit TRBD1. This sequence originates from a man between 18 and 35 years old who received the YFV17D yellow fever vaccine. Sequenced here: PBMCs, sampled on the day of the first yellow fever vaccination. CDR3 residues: CASSQDRQGARTEAFF. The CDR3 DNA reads TGCGCCAGCAGCCAAGATCGACAGGGGGCGCGGACTGAAGCTTTCTTT.